The entry below describes one TCR beta chain. Its cognate antigen is unknown. This record comes from a study of blood T cells in healthy people across ages. The total RNA that was extracted per sample amounted to at least 5.5 micrograms. Germline V gene sequence: CDR1 SQVTM, CDR2 ANQGSEA. The CDR3 spans 12 residues. V gave up 7 bases and J gave up 2 bases; unmatched junction bases: 3. Study-level results: PBMCs that were unsorted prevented a conclusive naive versus antigen-experienced comparison. In these data, TCR beta diversity tracked strongly with naive T cell percentage.

For the second PCR, which ran for roughly 6 to 11 cycles, a sample-barcoded 5' primer and a J-beta primer mix were used. Every molecule of cDNA carried a tag from a template-switch adaptor with 12 random nucleotides. TCRdb re-called the 5' RACE reads through MiXCR, storing one row per CDR3 protein. This sample carries some 690,000 distinct CDR3 sequences, about a fifth of them seen once, and the ten largest clones take roughly 22%. Specimen: blood. The chain joins TRBV29-1 to TRBJ2-5, with 8 bases identical to TRBD1. This clonotype was obtained from a man between 65 and 79 years old in good health. The CDR3, as DNA: TGCAGCGGACAGGGGAGACAAGAGACCCAGTACTTC. This codes for CSGQGRQETQYF.